Shown below are 30 T cell receptor beta chains from a single sample sequenced in a study of cytomegalovirus exposure and HLA in healthy donors. The PCR employed 60 Vbeta primers together with 13 Jbeta primers. The data were produced by immunoSEQ multiplex PCR, yet TCRdb's version contains in-frame clones alone and is incomplete. The table shows over 85,000 clones, with approximately 7.7% occurring only once. The material sequenced was PBMCs. These receptor sequences come from a man aged 50 to 59 in good health and CMV-seronegative.

This clone was counted a single time. The genes are TRBV9 and TRBJ2-5, with 11 bases fitting TRBD2. The CDR3 is 15 amino acids. CDR1 and CDR2 from the germline V gene are SGDLS and YYNGEE. Trimming removed 3 bases from V and 4 bases from J; junction bases left unmatched: 5. The CDR3 DNA reads as TGTGCCAGCAGCGGGACCGGGACTAGCGGAGAGACCCAGTACTTC. As protein: CASSGTGTSGETQYF.

This chain connects TRBV2 to TRBJ1-6, with D unresolved. Trimming removed 7 bases at V and 8 bases at J, with 9 bases between. Germline values: CDR1 SNHLY, CDR2 FYNNEI. The CDR3 totals 12 residues. CDR3 protein: CASTSGYSPLHF. CDR3 sequence (DNA): TGTGCCAGCACTTCAGGATATTCACCCCTCCACTTT.

This clone came up a few times. The chain combines TRBV7-2 with TRBJ2-5, with 11 bases aligning to TRBD2. The CDR3 runs to 18 residues. V shed 5 bases and J 6 bases; nucleotides not matched to a gene: 17. Germline CDR1 reads SGHTA; CDR2 reads FQGNSA. CDR3 sequence (DNA): TGTGCCAGCAGCCGAGCCGGTTCGACTAGCGGGATTCTAAAGACCCAGTACTTC. Its translation is CASSRAGSTSGILKTQYF.

The V call is TRBV13, the J call TRBJ2-3; tentative D call: TRBD1 (6 bases). The CDR3 is made up of 15 amino acids. The ends were cut back, 1 base at V and 2 bases at J, with 10 bases in the middle. Germline values: CDR1 PRHDT, CDR2 FYEKMQ (reference sequence). This chain's CDR3 is CASSLDGGPTDTQYF. CDR3 nucleotides: TGTGCCAGCAGCTTAGATGGGGGCCCCACAGATACGCAGTATTTT. The full variable domain, with the rest looked up from reference TRBV13 and TRBJ2-3, is AAGVIQSPRHLIKEKRETATLKCYPIPRHDTVYWYQQGPGQDPQFLISFYEKMQSDKGSIPDRFSAQQFSDYHSELNMSSLELGDSALYFCASSLDGGPTDTQYFGPGTRLTVL.

The chain has TRBV18 and TRBJ2-1; D uncertain. The V gene lost 0 bases and the J gene lost 6 bases, with 6 bases spanning the gap. Germline CDR1 KGHSH, CDR2 LQKENI. CDR3 length equals 13 residues. CDR3 loop: CASSPPGSNEQFF. CDR3 nucleotide sequence: TGTGCCAGCTCACCACCCGGGTCCAATGAGCAGTTCTTC.

The gene calls are TRBV10-3 and TRBJ1-1; D possibly corresponds to TRBD1 (5 bases). CDR3 length: 14 residues. In germline, CDR1 is ENHRY, CDR2 SYGVKD. V was cut by 4 bases and J by 0 bases, with 9 bases left in between. This CDR3 is CAISGGGLNTEAFF. The CDR3 DNA is TGTGCCATCAGTGGTGGGGGGTTGAACACTGAAGCTTTCTTT.

The chain employs TRBV28 and TRBJ2-1, with D maybe TRBD1 (7 bases). The CDR3 runs to 15 residues. Germline assignment: CDR1 MDHEN and CDR2 SYDVKM. V lost 6 bases, J lost 2 bases, and 14 bases lay in between. CDR3 bases: TGTGCCAGCAGCGGCGGGGACAGACCCTACAATGAGCAGTTCTTC. Encoded protein: CASSGGDRPYNEQFF.

The chain carries TRBV19 and TRBJ2-5; tentatively, D is TRBD1 (6 bases). CDR3 length: 14 residues. Germline CDR1 is LNHDA and CDR2 is SQIVND (reference sequence). The germline V and J ends were trimmed by 6 bases and 5 bases, with 16 bases remaining between them. The CDR3 DNA reads TGTGCCAGTAGGGTAACTGGGGGCGGGGAGACCCAGTACTTC. Translating gives CASRVTGGGETQYF. The full variable domain, completed using reference TRBV19 and TRBJ2-5, is DGGITQSPKYLFRKEGQNVTLSCEQNLNHDAMYWYRQDPGQGLRLIYYSQIVNDFQKGDIAEGYSVSREKKESFPLTVTSAQKNPTAFYLCASRVTGGGETQYFGPGTRLLVL.

This clone was seen only a few times. The chain employs TRBV5-6 and TRBJ1-5; 7 nucleotides line up with TRBD1. With 8 bases clipped from V and 0 bases from J, the junction kept 5 bases outside the gene matches. This CDR3 spans 14 amino acids. CDR1 is SGHDT and CDR2 is YYEEEE in the germline V gene. For the CDR3, the DNA is TGTGCCAGGGGGACAGTCAATAGCAATCAGCCCCAGCATTTT. Residues: CARGTVNSNQPQHF.

The chain is built from TRBV28 and TRBJ2-3; 7 nucleotides align to TRBD1. The CDR3 loop spans 13 amino acids. Germline CDR1 and CDR2: MDHEN and SYDVKM. The ends lost 10 bases at V and 2 bases at J; junction bases unmatched: 6. This CDR3 reads CATRQGHTDTQYF. The CDR3 DNA reads as TGTGCCACTAGACAGGGCCACACAGATACGCAGTATTTT.

This clone turned up a few times. CDR3 residues: CATSPTSGPYNEQFF. The CDR3 DNA is TGTGCCACCAGCCCCACAAGCGGGCCCTACAATGAGCAGTTCTTC. The chain recombines TRBV15 with TRBJ2-1, with a possible D match to TRBD2 (6 bases). Trimming cost V 5 bases and J 2 bases, with 13 bases left between them. Germline lookup yields CDR1 LNHNV and CDR2 YYDKDF (reference sequence). The CDR3 runs 15 residues.

This clone was seen a few times. This sequence joins TRBV6-1 and TRBJ1-5; D perhaps matches TRBD1 (5 bases). The CDR3 has 15 residues. Trimming pared 5 bases from V and 4 bases from J, leaving 15 bases between. Per germline, CDR1 MNHNS and CDR2 SASEGT. Here the CDR3 DNA reads TGTGCCAGCAGTCCTAAGGGGAGGGAAAATCAGCCCCAGCATTTT. Its protein product is CASSPKGRENQPQHF.

This clone was found a few times. V usage is TRBV6-6 and J usage is TRBJ1-1; tentatively, D is TRBD1 (5 bases). Trimming removed 0 bases at V and 7 bases at J, with 12 bases between. This CDR3 has 14 amino acids. CDR1 and CDR2 from the germline V gene are MNHNY and SVGAGI (reference sequence). This CDR3 reads CASSYSIRQNEAFF. CDR3 in DNA: TGTGCCAGCAGTTACTCGATTCGACAGAATGAAGCTTTCTTT.

The V gene is TRBV5-1, the J gene TRBJ2-7; a possible D gene is TRBD2 (6 bases). The CDR3 runs to 12 residues. Germline CDR1 reads SGHRS; CDR2 reads YFSETQ. Trimming took 5 bases from V and 3 from J, leaving 9 bases between them. The CDR3 here is CASREGLYEQYF. The CDR3 DNA follows: TGCGCCAGCAGAGAGGGACTCTACGAGCAGTACTTC.

J is TRBJ1-1 and V is TRBV30, with D maybe TRBD1 (5 bases). The CDR3 is made up of 18 amino acids. The V gene's germline CDR1 is GTSNPN and CDR2 SVGIG (reference sequence). Trimming cost V 0 bases and J 1 base, with 21 bases left between them. The CDR3 region has the DNA TGTGCCTGGAGTGTATCGGGGTGGGGGGGAGAATCGAACACTGAAGCTTTCTTT. It encodes CAWSVSGWGGESNTEAFF.

The chain employs TRBV2 and TRBJ2-1, with 10 bases identical to TRBD2. The V gene's germline CDR1 is SNHLY and CDR2 FYNNEI. Germline trimming cut 5 bases from V and 7 bases from J; bases unmatched to any gene: 5. This CDR3 has 14 amino acids. The CDR3 bases are TGTGCCAGCAGTCTAGCGGGGGCTTCGAATGAGCAGTTCTTC. This sequence encodes CASSLAGASNEQFF.

In this sample, this clone turned up once. The rearrangement links TRBV7-3 to TRBJ2-5; no firm D call. The germline V and J ends were trimmed by 5 bases and 11 bases, with 18 bases remaining between them. The CDR3 is 13 amino acids. Germline lookup yields CDR1 SGHTA and CDR2 FQGTGA. CDR3 nucleotides: TGTGCCAGCAGCCCGGCGAATACTATAGAGCAGTACTTC. It yields the protein CASSPANTIEQYF.

This clone came up a few times. The chain combines TRBV29-1 with TRBJ2-1, with no clear D. CDR3 length: 11 residues. Germline lookup yields CDR1 SQVTM and CDR2 ANQGSEA. Trimming stripped 1 base from V and 10 bases from J, with 8 bases between. The chain's CDR3 is CSVEGDGEQFF. The CDR3 nucleotides read TGCAGCGTTGAAGGAGACGGGGAGCAGTTCTTC.

Concerning this clone itself: Distinct nucleotide sequences in the sample also encode this CDR3. V gene TRBV27 combines with J gene TRBJ1-1; maybe TRBD1 (5 bases). The CDR3 runs to 12 residues. Germline CDR1 is MNHEY and CDR2 is SMNVEV (reference sequence). CDR3 in DNA: TGTGTTTCCAGGGCAGAGTTCACTGAAGCTTTCTTT. Its translation is CVSRAEFTEAFF.

This clone was detected only a few times. The chain is built from TRBV7-2 and TRBJ2-7; the D is unclear. This CDR3 is 12 amino acids long. V lost 6 bases, J lost 0 bases, and 6 bases lay in between. The V gene's germline CDR1 is SGHTA and CDR2 FQGNSA. CDR3 sequence reads: CASSLSSYEQYF. The CDR3 coding sequence is TGTGCCAGCAGTCTTTCCTCCTACGAGCAGTACTTC. The entire variable domain, with the rest obtained from reference TRBV7-2 and TRBJ2-7, is as follows: GAGVSQSPSNKVTEKGKDVELRCDPISGHTALYWYRQSLGQGLEFLIYFQGNSAPDKSGLPSDRFSAERTGGSVSTLTIQRTQQEDSAVYLCASSLSSYEQYFGPGTRLTVT.

V is TRBV18 and J is TRBJ2-2, with 9 bases identical to TRBD2. Trimming cost V 3 bases and J 1 base; bases outside gene matches: 3. The germline CDR1 and CDR2 sequences are KGHSH and LQKENI. This CDR3 is 16 amino acids long. The CDR3 spells CASSPMTSGNTGELFF. The CDR3 region has the DNA TGTGCCAGCTCACCGATGACTAGCGGGAACACCGGGGAGCTGTTTTTT.

This clone was detected a few times. A junction boundary mismatches the germline segment, possibly from a read error. The rearrangement uses TRBV28 and TRBJ2-7, with D possibly TRBD1 on 6 matching bases. CDR1 is MDHEN, CDR2 SYDVKM, per germline. The CDR3 runs 12 residues. The CDR3 sequence: CASSLLQGSQIF. The CDR3, as DNA: TGTGCCAGCAGCCTGTTACAGGGCTCGCAAATCTTC.

This clone has a handful of counts. The CDR3 DNA sequence: TGTGCCAGCAGCCTTCTAGGGACAGGGAGAGAGACCCAGTACTTC. Its translation is CASSLLGTGRETQYF. The rearrangement joins TRBV9 to TRBJ2-5, with 9 bases fitting TRBD1. The length of the CDR3 is 15 residues. The V and J ends lost 4 bases and 4 bases, in that order; junction bases with no gene match: 8. Germline CDR1 and CDR2: SGDLS and YYNGEE. Using reference TRBV9 and TRBJ2-5 for the parts outside the CDR3, the full variable domain is DSGVTQTPKHLITATGQRVTLRCSPRSGDLSVYWYQQSLDQGLQFLIQYYNGEERAKGNILERFSAQQFPDLHSELNLSSLELGDSALYFCASSLLGTGRETQYFGPGTRLLVL.

This sequence joins TRBV2 and TRBJ2-4; 7 nucleotides align to TRBD1. The CDR3 runs 16 residues. Germline assignment: CDR1 SNHLY and CDR2 FYNNEI. The junction had 12 bases not matched to a gene; V was cut back by 4 bases and J by 6 bases. CDR3 region: CASSVGRQGRANIQYF. CDR3 sequence (DNA): TGTGCCAGCAGTGTAGGCCGACAGGGTCGAGCAAACATTCAGTACTTC.

This clone was picked up a small number of times. The chain combines TRBV28 with TRBJ2-5, with TRBD2 identical over 7 bases. J lost 4 bases, V lost 7 bases, and 27 bases had no gene match. The germline V gene encodes CDR1 MDHEN and CDR2 SYDVKM. This CDR3 comprises 20 residues. DNA for the CDR3: TGTGCCAGCACCCGGTACGGGGGAATAAGCGGGACCAAGCCCCCAGAGACCCAGTACTTC. Translated: CASTRYGGISGTKPPETQYF.

The chain recombines TRBV28 with TRBJ1-4; D is ambiguous. CDR1 and CDR2 from the germline V gene are MDHEN and SYDVKM. The CDR3 has 12 amino acids. Deletions cut 7 bases from V and 8 bases from J, with 11 bases between. As DNA, the CDR3 is TGTGCCAGCACCCGCAGGTCGGAAAAACTGTTTTTT. Translation gives CASTRRSEKLFF.

Only a few counts were recorded for this clone. The chain couples TRBV19 to TRBJ2-7; TRBD2 matches 15 bases. CDR1 LNHDA and CDR2 SQIVND come from the germline V gene (reference sequence). The CDR3 runs to 17 residues. J gave up 2 bases and V 5 bases, and 7 bases lay outside the gene matches. The CDR3 DNA reads TGTGCCAGTAGTCTCGGGACTAGCGGGAGGACGGCCTACGAGCAGTACTTC. Protein sequence: CASSLGTSGRTAYEQYF.

This clone was seen more than once but under ten times. This chain connects TRBV6-5 to TRBJ2-2; D may be TRBD1 (6 bases). Trimming removed 5 bases at V and 7 bases at J, with 11 bases between. Germline V gene sequence: CDR1 MNHEY, CDR2 SVGAGI. The CDR3 totals 13 residues. The CDR3 nucleotides read TGTGCCAGCAGTAAAACAGGGTTCGGGGAGCTGTTTTTT. Its translation: CASSKTGFGELFF.

The chain combines TRBV5-4 with TRBJ2-3; 13 nucleotides match TRBD2. Germline loops: CDR1 SGHNT, CDR2 YYREEE (reference sequence). V shed 4 bases, J shed 3 bases, and the junction held 5 bases outside the gene matches. This CDR3 has 16 residues. The CDR3 loop is CASSRGLAGITDTQYF. Written as DNA, the CDR3 is TGTGCCAGCAGCAGGGGACTAGCGGGAATAACAGATACGCAGTATTTT. Complete variable domain (other parts from reference TRBV5-4 and TRBJ2-3): ETGVTQSPTHLIKTRGQQVTLRCSSQSGHNTVSWYQQALGQGPQFIFQYYREEENGRGNFPPRFSGLQFPNYSSELNVNALELDDSALYLCASSRGLAGITDTQYFGPGTRLTVL.

Only a few counts were recorded for this clone. The CDR3 region is CASSPTSGAIGELFF. Written as DNA, the CDR3 is TGTGCCAGCAGCCCCACCTCAGGGGCAATCGGGGAGCTGTTTTTT. The chain combines TRBV11-2 with TRBJ2-2; weak D call: TRBD1 (6 bases). CDR1 is SGHAT, CDR2 FQNNGV, per germline. There are 15 residues in the CDR3. Trimming took 5 bases from V and 7 from J, leaving 17 bases between them.